This T cell receptor (beta chain) emerged from a study of regulatory T cells in long-lasting Graves disease. The time point: newly diagnosed GD, antithyroid drugs for less than 3 months. Extracted RNA from PBMCs served as the source of the TCR library. Patients with Graves' disease were diagnosed by American Thyroid Association guidelines. Study outcomes and limitations: Persistent patients had a count of shared public clonotypes (around 2,500) that exceeded that of new patients (966). Relative to newly diagnosed Graves' patients, persistent ones had lower TCR diversity.

The CDR3 consists of 14 residues. Trimming took 6 bases from V and 1 from J; bases not matched to a gene: 2. The germline gives CDR1 KGHSH, CDR2 LQKENI. The sample holds many counts of this clonotype. The target antigen is unknown. Arm-PCR with iRepertoire HTBI primers amplified the CDR3 regions for these TCR beta libraries. One entry per CDR3 protein, called by TCRdb with MiXCR from the multiplex PCR reads. This sample has a few hundred thousand distinct CDR3 sequences; around 20% occur once, and the top ten carry approximately 13%. The gene calls are TRBV18 and TRBJ1-5; 8 bases agree with TRBD1. The sample consisted of peripheral blood mononuclear cells (PBMCs), taken at new diagnosis, from a patient treated with antithyroid drugs. The receptor's source is a female donor with Graves disease. This chain's CDR3 is CASSQGASNQPQHF. DNA of the CDR3: TGTGCCAGCTCTCAGGGGGCAAGCAATCAGCCCCAGCATTTT.